A single sample gave rise to the 15 T cell receptor beta chains below, sequenced in a study of blood T cells in healthy people across ages. Primed by a sample-barcoded 5' primer and a J-beta primer mix, a second PCR proceeded for roughly 7 to 12 cycles. TCRdb re-called the 5' RACE reads with MiXCR, one entry per CDR3 protein. The data show over 700,000 distinct CDR3 sequences, 20% to 25% seen once. These data were likewise used in another study, on T cells of mothers and their children.

The material sequenced was blood. The receptors stem from a boy between 5 and 17 years old in good health.

This clonotype was counted a few times. V and J are TRBV11-1 and TRBJ1-1; perhaps TRBD1 as D (5 bases). The V end was cut by 5 bases, the J end by 8 bases, with 9 bases between. The CDR3 contains 11 residues. CDR1 and CDR2 from the germline V gene are SGHAT and FQDESV (reference sequence). The CDR3 sequence: CASSPQGEAFF. The DNA for the CDR3 is TGTGCCAGCAGCCCTCAGGGAGAAGCTTTCTTT.

This rearrangement joins TRBV12-3 or TRBV12-4 to TRBJ2-5; D is uncertain. This CDR3 has 16 amino acids. Trimming stripped 7 bases from V and 1 base from J, with 19 bases between. CDR3 nucleotide sequence: TGTGCCAGCACCGCTTCCGTGAATTTACTCCAAGAGACCCAGTACTTC. It is translated as CASTASVNLLQETQYF.

The chain has TRBV5-1 and TRBJ2-6; D not certain. Per the germline V gene, CDR1 is SGHRS and CDR2 is YFSETQ. The CDR3 contains 15 residues. Trimming cost V 4 bases and J 0 bases, with 8 bases left between them. CDR3 sequence reads: CASSPGPSGANVLTF. The CDR3 nucleotides are TGCGCCAGCAGCCCGGGCCCCTCTGGGGCCAACGTCCTGACTTTC.

The chain uses TRBV20-1 and TRBJ2-1; D possibly corresponds to TRBD1 (5 bases). Germline V gives CDR1 DFQATT, CDR2 SNEGSKA (reference sequence). The CDR3 sequence is 12 residues long. Deletions cut 8 bases from V and 5 bases from J, with 13 bases between. CDR3 in amino acids: CSFSDTNNEQFF. The CDR3 DNA reads TGCAGTTTCTCGGACACGAACAATGAGCAGTTCTTC.

The chain couples TRBV12-3 or TRBV12-4 to TRBJ2-7; 9 bases map to TRBD2. The CDR3 is 14 residues long. The V and J ends lost 6 bases and 6 bases, in that order; junction bases with no gene match: 9. CDR3 sequence (DNA): TGTGCCAGCAGCCTAGCGGGGCTAGCTAGCGAGCAGTACTTC. Amino acid sequence: CASSLAGLASEQYF.

This chain joins TRBV6-5 and TRBJ2-5; D uncertain. Germline CDR1 is MNHEY and CDR2 is SVGAGI. CDR3 length: 16 residues. The germline V and J ends were trimmed by 2 bases and 5 bases, with 18 bases remaining between them. CDR3 in amino acids: CASSYAPEESGETQYF. The CDR3 region has the DNA TGTGCCAGCAGTTACGCCCCGGAAGAAAGTGGGGAGACCCAGTACTTC.

The genes are TRBV7-9 and TRBJ2-1; D unclear. CDR3 size: 16 residues. CDR1 is SEHNR and CDR2 is FQNEAQ in the germline V gene (reference sequence). The V gene lost 1 base and the J gene lost 7 bases, with 17 bases spanning the gap. Written as DNA, the CDR3 is TGTGCCAGCAGCTTAGAGGCGACGGAACCCTTGAATGAGCAGTTCTTC. Its protein product is CASSLEATEPLNEQFF.

This rearrangement joins TRBV20-1 to TRBJ1-1; TRBD1 is a possible D gene (5 bases). Germline-derived CDR1 and CDR2 are DFQATT and SNEGSKA (reference sequence). Between the trimmed V and J ends, which lost 0 bases and 5 bases, there was a span of 16 bases. This CDR3 comprises 15 residues. CDR3 loop: CSARDPGGGNTEAFF. CDR3 bases: TGCAGTGCTAGAGACCCCGGGGGGGGTAATACTGAAGCTTTCTTT.

This clonotype was recorded a few times. V is TRBV15 and J is TRBJ2-7; TRBD1 aligns across 8 bases. Trimming took 8 bases from V and 6 from J; bases not matched to a gene: 15. Germline CDR1 reads LNHNV; CDR2 reads YYDKDF (reference sequence). The CDR3 totals 15 residues. The CDR3 sequence is CATANPRTGIVEQYF. The CDR3 DNA reads as TGTGCCACCGCTAACCCCAGGACAGGGATTGTCGAGCAGTACTTC.

Here the CDR3 reads CSARGTRLGEQFF. The CDR3 DNA reads TGCAGTGCTAGGGGGACTAGGTTAGGTGAGCAGTTCTTC. This rearrangement joins TRBV20-1 to TRBJ2-5; 8 bases are a match to TRBD2. The J call may be wrong; the DNA end is better matched by TRBJ2-1. This CDR3 spans 13 amino acids. Germline-derived CDR1 and CDR2 are DFQATT and SNEGSKA (reference sequence).

The J gene is TRBJ2-5, the V gene TRBV7-3; no clear D. CDR1 is SGHTA, CDR2 FQGTGA, per germline. With 0 bases removed from V and 1 base from J, the gap between germline ends came to 12 bases. This CDR3 has 16 residues. CDR3 nucleotides: TGTGCCAGCAGCTTAACGGAAGGCAGGTCCCAAGAGACCCAGTACTTC. It yields the protein CASSLTEGRSQETQYF.

The chain uses TRBV7-9 and TRBJ2-7; no clear D. Trimming cost V 5 bases and J 2 bases, with 10 bases left between them. Germline CDR1 is SEHNR and CDR2 is FQNEAQ (reference sequence). The CDR3 is 13 residues long. CDR3 sequence: CASSTSKTYEQYF. The DNA of the CDR3 is TGTGCCAGCAGCACCTCAAAGACCTACGAGCAGTACTTC. Complete variable domain (other parts from reference TRBV7-9 and TRBJ2-7): DTGVSQNPRHKITKRGQNVTFRCDPISEHNRLYWYRQTLGQGPEFLTYFQNEAQLEKSRLLSDRFSAERPKGSFSTLEIQRTEQGDSAMYLCASSTSKTYEQYFGPGTRLTVT.

This clonotype was seen a handful of times. The chain uses TRBV5-5 and TRBJ2-1; D possibly corresponds to TRBD1 (5 bases). V dropped 1 base and J dropped 14 bases, with 16 bases sitting between them. The CDR3 consists of 13 residues. Germline CDR1 SGHKS, CDR2 YYEKEE (reference sequence). The DNA of the CDR3 is TGTGCCAGCAGCTTGAATTCATATAGGGGTGAGTTCTTC. It is translated as CASSLNSYRGEFF. The variable domain in full, completed from reference TRBV5-5 and TRBJ2-1, reads DAGVTQSPTHLIKTRGQQVTLRCSPISGHKSVSWYQQVLGQGPQFIFQYYEKEERGRGNFPDRFSARQFPNYSSELNVNALLLGDSALYLCASSLNSYRGEFFGPGTRLTVL.

As DNA, the CDR3 is TGTGCCAGCAGCGCCCGGGACAGGGATCAAGAGACCCAGTACTTC. This encodes CASSARDRDQETQYF. This chain links TRBV7-9 with TRBJ2-5; 9 positions agree with TRBD1. Germline values: CDR1 SEHNR, CDR2 FQNEAQ (reference sequence). The CDR3 extends over 15 amino acids. The V and J ends lost 5 bases and 2 bases, in that order; junction bases with no gene match: 6.

This clonotype was seen a few times. The V call is TRBV5-1, the J call TRBJ1-1, with TRBD1 as a possible D gene (5 bases). Trimming pared 0 bases from V and 0 bases from J, leaving 15 bases between. In germline, CDR1 is SGHRS, CDR2 YFSETQ. The CDR3 extends over 17 amino acids. The CDR3 DNA follows: TGCGCCAGCAGCTTGGGATACGGGTCAGGGTTGAACACTGAAGCTTTCTTT. It translates to CASSLGYGSGLNTEAFF. The full variable domain, its missing parts supplied by reference TRBV5-1 and TRBJ1-1, is KAGVTQTPRYLIKTRGQQVTLSCSPISGHRSVSWYQQTPGQGLQFLFEYFSETQRNKGNFPGRFSGRQFSNSRSEMNVSTLELGDSALYLCASSLGYGSGLNTEAFFGQGTRLTVV.